This passage covers 12 T cell receptor beta chains from one sample sequenced in a study of beta chain features in type 1 diabetes. Sequenced material consisted of expressed TCRB transcripts (all of the isolated RNA was reverse transcribed). Repertoires were generated with immunoSEQ multiplex PCR, while TCRdb's copy carries only in-frame clones and drops some. The table has about 900,000 clones, roughly 15% seen once. The sample taken for sequencing was naive CD4+ T cells from blood. The receptors derive from a woman between 18 and 30 years old in good health.

This clone has a handful of counts. The chain carries TRBV5-1 and TRBJ2-7; D gene unclear. This CDR3 is 15 amino acids long. The germline V and J ends were trimmed by 4 bases and 4 bases, with 18 bases remaining between them. The V gene's germline CDR1 is SGHRS and CDR2 YFSETQ. The CDR3 DNA reads as TGCGCCAGCAGCATGACGTGGACGAACCCGTACGAGCAGTACTTC. Amino acids: CASSMTWTNPYEQYF.

The gene calls are TRBV28 and TRBJ2-7; D is undetermined. Trimming left V 0 bases short and J 3 bases short, with 6 bases between. CDR3 length: 13 amino acids. The germline V gene encodes CDR1 MDHEN and CDR2 SYDVKM. The CDR3 is CASSLWKNYEQYF. In nucleotides, the CDR3 is TGTGCCAGCAGTTTATGGAAGAACTACGAGCAGTACTTC.

The J gene is TRBJ1-1, the V gene TRBV28, with a weak D call TRBD1 (6 bases). The CDR3 has 16 residues. The V end was cut by 1 base, the J end by 0 bases, with 12 bases between. CDR1 MDHEN and CDR2 SYDVKM come from the germline V gene. For the CDR3, the DNA is TGTGCCAGCAGTTTATACATGGGGGGCATGAACACTGAAGCTTTCTTT. Its translation is CASSLYMGGMNTEAFF.

The chain joins TRBV27 to TRBJ2-3; a possible D gene is TRBD2 (6 bases). V lost 3 bases and J lost 0, with 10 bases in between. The CDR3 runs 15 residues. Germline values: CDR1 MNHEY, CDR2 SMNVEV (reference sequence). The CDR3 DNA is TGTGCCAGCAGTTTGGGACGGGGGAGCACAGATACGCAGTATTTT. This gives the protein CASSLGRGSTDTQYF.

This sequence joins TRBV28 and TRBJ2-1; D gene unclear. Germline V gene lookup returns CDR1 MDHEN and CDR2 SYDVKM. The CDR3 totals 13 residues. Trimming took off 4 bases at V and 2 bases at J, with 6 bases between the two ends. The CDR3 DNA reads TGTGCCAGCAGTTCCGCGGCCTACAATGAGCAGTTCTTC. Its translation: CASSSAAYNEQFF.

This clone was counted a single time. This chain links TRBV2 with TRBJ2-1; D remains ambiguous. With 6 bases removed from V and 3 bases from J, the gap between germline ends came to 6 bases. There are 12 residues in the CDR3. The germline CDR1 and CDR2 sequences are SNHLY and FYNNEI. The CDR3 DNA is TGTGCCAGCAGGGGATACTACAATGAGCAGTTCTTC. Its translation: CASRGYYNEQFF.

This clone was counted a few times. The chain links TRBV29-1 to TRBJ2-1; tentatively, D is TRBD2 (5 bases). V was clipped by 2 bases and J by 4 bases, with 18 bases between them. The CDR3 is 16 amino acids. Germline values: CDR1 SQVTM, CDR2 ANQGSEA. CDR3 sequence reads: CSVETGRAENYNEQFF. The CDR3 DNA is TGCAGCGTTGAAACCGGGCGGGCCGAAAATTACAATGAGCAGTTCTTC.

This clone was counted between two and nine times. V is TRBV4-3 and J is TRBJ2-5; D is unresolved. This CDR3 has 14 amino acids. Germline CDR1 reads LGHNA; CDR2 reads YSLEER. Trimming stripped 0 bases from V and 1 base from J, with 6 bases between. Here the CDR3 DNA reads TGCGCCAGCAGCCAAGATTGGGCCCAAGAGACCCAGTACTTC. This codes for CASSQDWAQETQYF.

The table lists this clone with a few counts. The chain couples TRBV18 to TRBJ2-1; 10 bases agree with TRBD2. V was pared by 1 base and J by 2 bases, with 2 bases of the junction left unmatched. The CDR3 sequence is 16 residues long. Germline V gene data show CDR1 as KGHSH and CDR2 as LQKENI. The CDR3 spells CASSPRTSGPYNEQFF. For the CDR3, the DNA is TGTGCCAGCTCACCACGGACTAGCGGACCCTACAATGAGCAGTTCTTC. The complete variable domain, with remaining parts taken from reference TRBV18 and TRBJ2-1, reads NAGVMQNPRHLVRRRGQEARLRCSPMKGHSHVYWYRQLPEEGLKFMVYLQKENIIDESGMPKERFSAEFPKEGPSILRIQQVVRGDSAAYFCASSPRTSGPYNEQFFGPGTRLTVL.

The chain is built from TRBV29-1 and TRBJ2-1; D is ambiguous. With 4 bases removed from V and 0 bases from J, the gap between germline ends came to 10 bases. Germline V CDR1 and CDR2: SQVTM, ANQGSEA. This CDR3 is 14 amino acids long. The CDR3: CSVGGFSSYNEQFF. Here the CDR3 DNA reads TGCAGCGTTGGTGGATTTAGCTCCTACAATGAGCAGTTCTTC.

V is TRBV7-2 and J is TRBJ2-2; 8 bases match TRBD1. Germline CDR1 reads SGHTA; CDR2 reads FQGNSA. Germline trimming cut 4 bases from V and 8 bases from J; bases unmatched to any gene: 18. The CDR3 runs to 18 residues. The CDR3: CASSSPRGSTGVSGELFF. For the CDR3, the DNA is TGTGCCAGCAGCTCCCCCCGCGGGTCGACAGGGGTTTCGGGGGAGCTGTTTTTT.

This chain connects TRBV10-3 to TRBJ2-2; 9 bases align to TRBD2. This CDR3 spans 17 amino acids. From germline, CDR1 is ENHRY and CDR2 SYGVKD. The J segment lost 0 bases and the V segment lost 9 bases, leaving 11 bases of the junction unmatched. This chain's CDR3 is CAITRSSGTANTGELFF. CDR3 coding DNA: TGTGCCATTACCCGGTCTAGCGGGACCGCGAACACCGGGGAGCTGTTTTTT.